Detailed here is one T cell receptor (beta chain). The data belong to a study of ipilimumab plus nivolumab after autologous stem cell transplantation. V shed 7 bases and J shed 8 bases, with 14 bases lying between them. This CDR3 comprises 13 residues. Germline CDR1 reads SEHNR; CDR2 reads FQNEAQ (reference sequence). Ipilimumab, 1 mg/kg, started 14 to 28 days after autologous transplant. TCRdb's table, derived via immunoSEQ multiplex PCR, lists solely in-frame clones and lacks some. This table has about 22,000 clones, over 70% appearing once. Specimen: PBMCs, collected in a trial of ipilimumab plus nivolumab as post-transplant consolidation. This receptor was identified in a male donor with diffuse large B-cell lymphoma. J is TRBJ1-4 and V is TRBV7-9; possibly TRBD1 for D (6 bases). In DNA, the CDR3 is TGTGCCAGCACCAGGGACATCTACGAAAAACTGTTTTTT. It is translated as CASTRDIYEKLFF.